This TCR beta chain was recorded in a study of shared clonotypes between healthy human individuals. To note about this clone: What it binds is unknown.

General study findings and limits: On the whole, naive subsets had larger estimated richness than memory subsets had. Clonotype sharing among donors was thought likely to change with sequencing depth.

CDR3 length: 13 residues. Trimming at V came to 6 bases and at J to 5 bases, leaving 3 bases not matched to a gene. Germline loops: CDR1 MGHRA, CDR2 YSYEKL. Clones were sequenced by immunoSEQ multiplex PCR, and TCRdb holds only the in-frame ones, with some missing. The sample holds approximately 640,000 clones; about 92% are singletons and the top ten take 34%. Sequenced sample: memory CD8+ T cells from PBMCs. This sample's subset: CD45RO+ cells pooled with CCR7-negative TemRA cells. This receptor was identified in a man between 18 and 35 years old in good health. Some clones in this sample may be carry-over from other donors' samples. This rearrangement joins TRBV4-1 to TRBJ1-2, with 10 positions matching TRBD1. CDR3 nucleotides: TGCGCCAGCAGGGACAGGGGGGTGTATGGCTACACCTTC. Protein: CASRDRGVYGYTF.